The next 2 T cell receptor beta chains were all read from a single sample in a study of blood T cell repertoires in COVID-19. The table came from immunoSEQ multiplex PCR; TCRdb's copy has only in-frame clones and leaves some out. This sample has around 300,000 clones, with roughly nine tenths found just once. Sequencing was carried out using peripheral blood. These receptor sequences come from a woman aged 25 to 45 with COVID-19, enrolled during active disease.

The CDR3 coding sequence is TGCGCCAGCAGCCAGAACAGGGGGCTGAACACTGAAGCTTTCTTT. It specifies CASSQNRGLNTEAFF. The chain employs TRBV4-1 and TRBJ1-1; 9 nucleotides align to TRBD1. The CDR3 sequence is 15 residues long. V was pared by 3 bases and J by 0 bases, with 2 bases of the junction left unmatched. Germline CDR1 is MGHRA and CDR2 is YSYEKL.

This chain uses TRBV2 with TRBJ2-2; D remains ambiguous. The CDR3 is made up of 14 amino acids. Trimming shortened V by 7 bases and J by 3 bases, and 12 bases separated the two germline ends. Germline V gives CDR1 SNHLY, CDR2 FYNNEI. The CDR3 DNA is TGTGCCAGCATTAAGAGCCCCGACACCGGGGAGCTGTTTTTT. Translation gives CASIKSPDTGELFF.